The T cell receptor (beta chain) under discussion was sequenced for a study of tumor and adjacent non-tumor tissue in lung cancer. Study background: Aged about 31 to 80 years, patients included under 13 men and roughly five women with stage I to III disease.

TCRbeta libraries were built with three rounds of nested PCR, modified from ARM-PCR. One entry per CDR3 protein results from TCRdb running MiXCR on the multiplex PCR reads. The data contain fewer than 90,000 distinct CDR3 sequences, 65% to 80% of them singletons. Germline V gene lookup returns CDR1 MNHNY and CDR2 SVGAGI (reference sequence). The CDR3 extends over 15 amino acids. The template was RNA from unsorted bulk tissue. More than 3 cm separated this lung sample from the edge of the tumor. Study-level findings and limits: Top 100 clones took a larger repertoire share in normal lung. Compared with tumor, normal lung showed significantly lower TCR diversity.

A word on this clonotype: Its matching antigen is unknown. One end of the junction is discordant with germline, which a read error may explain.

Sequenced material: distant non-tumor lung tissue. This clonotype originated in a woman aged 50 to 65 with non-small cell lung cancer. The chain combines TRBV6-6 with TRBJ2-1; 8 bases align to TRBD1. CDR3 DNA: TGTGCTAGCTCGAGAGTCGGGACAGGAGACAATGAGCACTTCTTC. Amino acids: CASSRVGTGDNEHFF.